The next 29 T cell receptor beta chains were all read from a single sample in a study of CD8+ T cells in alopecia areata. The treatment is: oral pan-JAK inhibitor, 5-10 mg twice daily. TCR sequencing used cDNA made by reverse transcription of extracted RNA. TCRdb keeps only in-frame clones here, not all; method: immunoSEQ multiplex PCR. The sample comprises roughly 110,000 clones, around 50% of which are singletons, and roughly an eighth rests with the top ten. This specimen was CD8+ T cells sorted from blood, taken at week 24, from a patient treated with tofacitinib. These receptors were obtained from a human donor with alopecia areata.

This clone was found a few times. The J gene is TRBJ2-5, the V gene TRBV15, with 8 bases lining up with TRBD1. Germline V lookup: CDR1 LNHNV, CDR2 YYDKDF (reference sequence). CDR3 length: 15 residues. V shed 3 bases and J 4 bases; nucleotides not matched to a gene: 7. The CDR3 is CATSSIPGGAETQYF. CDR3 sequence (DNA): TGTGCCACCAGCAGTATCCCAGGGGGCGCAGAGACCCAGTACTTC.

V gene TRBV9 combines with J gene TRBJ2-7; 10 bases agree with TRBD1. CDR3 size: 14 residues. Germline CDR1 is SGDLS and CDR2 is YYNGEE. Trimming at V came to 3 bases and at J to 6 bases, leaving 6 bases not matched to a gene. Here the CDR3 DNA reads TGTGCCAGCAGCGAGGGGGACAGGGGTGGCGAGCAGTACTTC. Protein sequence: CASSEGDRGGEQYF.

The chain has TRBV11-2 and TRBJ1-5; D is unresolved. Trimming cost V 1 base and J 9 bases, with 10 bases left between them. The CDR3 spans 13 residues. Looked up from germline, CDR1 is SGHAT and CDR2 is FQNNGV. CDR3 loop: CASSLGRRGPQHF. CDR3 nucleotides: TGTGCCAGCAGCTTAGGGCGCCGGGGGCCCCAGCATTTT.

The V call is TRBV13, the J call TRBJ2-5; TRBD2 agrees at 8 bases. Germline V gene lookup returns CDR1 PRHDT and CDR2 FYEKMQ (reference sequence). The CDR3 length is 13 residues. After removal of 4 bases from V and 3 bases from J, the junction contained 1 base not matched to a gene. CDR3 loop: CASSSGGEETQYF. The CDR3, as DNA: TGTGCCAGCAGCTCGGGAGGGGAAGAGACCCAGTACTTC.

This CDR3 reads CASARRTGIPGELFF. For the CDR3, the DNA is TGTGCCAGCGCGAGGCGGACAGGGATTCCCGGGGAGCTGTTTTTT. This chain uses TRBV6-5 with TRBJ2-2, with 8 bases aligning to TRBD1. Germline CDR1 is MNHEY and CDR2 is SVGAGI. Unmatched junction bases numbered 11, after V lost 8 bases and J lost 6 bases. This CDR3 is 15 amino acids long.

The rearrangement joins TRBV13 to TRBJ2-2; 9 bases are a match to TRBD1. V dropped 3 bases and J dropped 2; count of bases not matched to a gene: 1. The CDR3 has 15 amino acids. Germline loops: CDR1 PRHDT, CDR2 FYEKMQ (reference sequence). Here the CDR3 reads CASSLGQGNTGELFF. The CDR3 nucleotides are TGTGCCAGCAGCTTGGGACAGGGAAACACCGGGGAGCTGTTTTTT.

The rearrangement links TRBV4-2 to TRBJ2-5; D remains ambiguous. V lost 5 bases, J lost 4 bases, and 11 bases lay in between. In germline, CDR1 is LGHNA, CDR2 YNFKEQ. The CDR3 has 13 amino acids. The CDR3 sequence is CASSFRMGETQYF. CDR3 sequence (DNA): TGTGCCAGCAGCTTTCGGATGGGAGAGACCCAGTACTTC.

The table lists this clone with a count of one. The rearrangement uses TRBV4-3 and TRBJ2-2, with TRBD2 matching over 10 bases. The trim removed 4 bases at V and 4 bases at J, leaving 3 bases unmatched. Germline loops: CDR1 LGHNA, CDR2 YSLEER. The CDR3 runs to 15 residues. Written as DNA, the CDR3 is TGCGCCAGCAGCCCGTTAGCGGGAGGCACCGGGGAGCTGTTTTTT. It codes for CASSPLAGGTGELFF.

This clone showed up just once. This rearrangement joins TRBV4-1 to TRBJ2-1; D ambiguous. The CDR3 has 13 amino acids. The V end lost 2 bases, the J end lost 3 bases, and 5 bases lay between the germline ends. The V gene's germline CDR1 is MGHRA and CDR2 YSYEKL. The CDR3 sequence is CASSQRIYNEQFF. CDR3 DNA sequence: TGCGCCAGCAGCCAACGAATCTACAATGAGCAGTTCTTC.

Details on this clone: This may come from a read error, since a much larger clone is one base off. The gene calls are TRBV14 and TRBJ2-5, with 9 bases lining up with TRBD2. After removal of 0 bases from V and 1 base from J, the junction contained 0 bases not matched to a gene. The CDR3 covers 15 residues. Germline values: CDR1 SGHDN, CDR2 FVKESK. The CDR3 loop reads CASSQERGGQETQYF. CDR3 coding DNA: TGTGCCAGCAGCCAAGAGCGGGGGGGCCAAGAGACCCAGTACTTC.

The rearrangement joins TRBV7-3 to TRBJ2-3; 11 bases agree with TRBD2. The V gene's germline CDR1 is SGHTA and CDR2 FQGTGA. With 5 bases clipped from V and 2 bases from J, the junction kept 6 bases outside the gene matches. The CDR3 covers 16 residues. In DNA, the CDR3 is TGTGCCAGCAGCACGCTAGCGGGGGGAACCACAGATACGCAGTATTTT. Its translation: CASSTLAGGTTDTQYF.

The rearrangement uses TRBV9 and TRBJ1-4; D is uncertain. Germline loops: CDR1 SGDLS, CDR2 YYNGEE. This CDR3 comprises 15 residues. Trimming took 3 bases from V and 4 from J, leaving 13 bases between them. DNA for the CDR3: TGTGCCAGCAGCGCCGATGGAAACGGTAATGAAAAACTGTTTTTT. Translation: CASSADGNGNEKLFF.

This clone occurred a few times. This chain links TRBV2 with TRBJ1-5; a weak D match, TRBD1 (5 bases). V was trimmed by 2 bases and J by 7 bases, leaving 12 bases between them. The CDR3 runs 14 residues. Germline V gene data show CDR1 as SNHLY and CDR2 as FYNNEI. CDR3 residues: CASSEYDSGQPQHF. CDR3 DNA: TGTGCCAGCAGTGAATACGACAGCGGACAGCCCCAGCATTTT. Based on the CDR3 plus reference TRBV2 and TRBJ1-5, the full variable domain is EPEVTQTPSHQVTQMGQEVILRCVPISNHLYFYWYRQILGQKVEFLVSFYNNEISEKSEIFDDQFSVERPDGSNFTLKIRSTKLEDSAMYFCASSEYDSGQPQHFGDGTRLSIL.

The J gene is TRBJ2-7, the V gene TRBV14; 10 bases agree with TRBD1. This CDR3 is 13 amino acids long. Germline CDR1 and CDR2: SGHDN and FVKESK. Unmatched junction bases numbered 3, after V lost 4 bases and J lost 6 bases. The CDR3 reads CASSRTGGGEQYF. The CDR3, as DNA: TGTGCCAGCAGCCGGACAGGGGGGGGCGAGCAGTACTTC.

This clone appeared a few times. The V gene is TRBV30, the J gene TRBJ1-1, with 9 bases identical to TRBD1. Trimming cost V 5 bases and J 3 bases; bases outside gene matches: 4. CDR3 size: 13 residues. The germline CDR1 and CDR2 sequences are GTSNPN and SVGIG (reference sequence). The CDR3 reads CAWGTGWHTEAFF. In DNA form, the CDR3 reads TGTGCCTGGGGGACAGGGTGGCACACTGAAGCTTTCTTT.

The chain links TRBV29-1 to TRBJ1-5; 8 positions agree with TRBD1. The V gene end was trimmed by 3 bases and the J gene end by 5 bases; junction bases not matched to a gene: 6. This CDR3 has 14 amino acids. Germline lookup yields CDR1 SQVTM and CDR2 ANQGSEA. The CDR3 region is CSVESGQVYQPQHF. CDR3 sequence (DNA): TGCAGCGTTGAGTCGGGACAGGTTTATCAGCCCCAGCATTTT.

The gene calls are TRBV25-1 and TRBJ1-2; D remains unclear. Deletions cut 8 bases from V and 5 bases from J, with 9 bases between. Germline CDR1 is MGHDK and CDR2 is SYGVNS. The CDR3 runs 11 residues. CDR3 region: CASHAGYGYTF. CDR3 sequence (DNA): TGTGCCAGCCACGCGGGGTATGGCTACACCTTC.

V gene TRBV13 combines with J gene TRBJ2-7; 8 bases align to TRBD1. Germline V gene lookup returns CDR1 PRHDT and CDR2 FYEKMQ (reference sequence). The junction had 7 bases not matched to a gene; V was cut back by 5 bases and J by 4 bases. The CDR3 spans 14 residues. CDR3 protein: CASSVRDRTYEQYF. The CDR3 DNA sequence: TGTGCCAGCAGCGTCCGGGACAGGACATACGAGCAGTACTTC.

This clone appeared once. This CDR3 reads CAWSFWEGPTNEKLFF. For the CDR3, the DNA is TGTGCCTGGAGTTTCTGGGAGGGCCCAACTAATGAAAAACTGTTTTTT. V usage is TRBV30 and J usage is TRBJ1-4; D not certain. Germline V gene sequence: CDR1 GTSNPN, CDR2 SVGIG (reference sequence). V was trimmed by 2 bases and J by 0 bases, leaving 13 bases between them. The CDR3 spans 16 residues.

The rearrangement joins TRBV18 to TRBJ2-7, with D unclear. The CDR3 runs to 11 residues. Trimming took 3 bases from V and 5 from J, leaving 5 bases between them. Germline V CDR1 and CDR2: KGHSH, LQKENI. In nucleotides, the CDR3 is TGTGCCAGCTCACCTGGCCACGAGCAGTACTTC. Its translation is CASSPGHEQYF.

V usage is TRBV9 and J usage is TRBJ2-3, with D perhaps TRBD1 (6 bases). This CDR3 region has 12 residues. Per germline, CDR1 SGDLS and CDR2 YYNGEE. V lost 3 bases to trimming and J lost 10 bases, with 12 bases between them. CDR3 in amino acids: CASSDRDIAQYF. CDR3 bases: TGTGCCAGCAGCGACCGGGACATCGCGCAGTATTTT.

The V call is TRBV7-9, the J call TRBJ2-6; no reliable D call. The CDR3 consists of 15 residues. Trimming removed 5 bases at V and 1 base at J, with 9 bases between. CDR1 SEHNR and CDR2 FQNEAQ come from the germline V gene (reference sequence). The CDR3 bases are TGTGCCAGCAGCCCCCCCGCTTCTGGGGCCAACGTCCTGACTTTC. As protein: CASSPPASGANVLTF.

The chain couples TRBV7-8 to TRBJ1-1; D not resolved. V lost 2 bases, J lost 2 bases, and 6 bases lay in between. CDR1 and CDR2 from the germline V gene are SGHVS and FQNEAQ. The CDR3 loop spans 13 amino acids. The CDR3 sequence: CASSLTTNTEAFF. The CDR3 bases are TGTGCCAGCAGCTTAACGACAAACACTGAAGCTTTCTTT. Full variable domain (missing parts from reference TRBV7-8 and TRBJ1-1): GAGVSQSPRYKVAKRGQDVALRCDPISGHVSLFWYQQALGQGPEFLTYFQNEAQLDKSGLPSDRFFAERPEGSVSTLKIQRTQQEDSAVYLCASSLTTNTEAFFGQGTRLTVV.

CDR3 sequence (DNA): TGTGCCAGCAGCCTCCCGGGAGGGTCGCCCACAGATACGCAGTATTTT. Its translation is CASSLPGGSPTDTQYF. The chain couples TRBV7-8 to TRBJ2-3; TRBD2 agrees at 8 bases. Losses at the gene ends were 5 bases for V and 2 bases for J; bases not matched to a gene: 9. The CDR3 length is 16 residues. Per germline, CDR1 SGHVS and CDR2 FQNEAQ.

The chain recombines TRBV29-1 with TRBJ1-1, with D possibly being TRBD1 (6 bases). The germline V gene has CDR1 SQVTM and CDR2 ANQGSEA. Trimming left V 7 bases short and J 1 base short, with 10 bases between. This CDR3 spans 12 amino acids. The CDR3 is CSGGRGNTEAFF. DNA of the CDR3: TGCAGCGGGGGGCGTGGGAACACTGAAGCTTTCTTT.

This clone was found once. The rearrangement joins TRBV27 to TRBJ2-6, with TRBD1 identical over 8 bases. Germline V CDR1 and CDR2: MNHEY, SMNVEV (reference sequence). CDR3 length: 15 amino acids. V lost 6 bases, J lost 4 bases, and 5 bases stayed unmatched. This chain's CDR3 is CASSSGGGGANVLTF. The CDR3 DNA is TGTGCCAGCAGCTCAGGGGGCGGCGGGGCCAACGTCCTGACTTTC.

J is TRBJ1-1 and V is TRBV5-1, with a possible D match to TRBD1 (6 bases). The V end lost 6 bases, the J end lost 3 bases, and 12 bases lay between the germline ends. Germline-derived CDR1 and CDR2 are SGHRS and YFSETQ. CDR3 length: 13 amino acids. The DNA of the CDR3 is TGCGCCAGCAAGGAGTCAGGGGACACTGAAGCTTTCTTT. Residues: CASKESGDTEAFF.

The V and J genes are TRBV5-6 and TRBJ1-6; no reliable D call. The ends were cut back, 4 bases at V and 10 bases at J, with 12 bases in the middle. Per the germline V gene, CDR1 is SGHDT and CDR2 is YYEEEE. The CDR3 spans 13 residues. CDR3 bases: TGTGCCAGCAGCGTACAAGAGAACTCACCCCTCCACTTT. This sequence encodes CASSVQENSPLHF. Full variable domain (outside the CDR3, taken from reference TRBV5-6 and TRBJ1-6): DAGVTQSPTHLIKTRGQQVTLRCSPKSGHDTVSWYQQALGQGPQFIFQYYEEEERQRGNFPDRFSGHQFPNYSSELNVNALLLGDSALYLCASSVQENSPLHFGNGTRLTVT.

The rearrangement uses TRBV5-1 and TRBJ1-1; 7 bases fit TRBD1. CDR1 and CDR2 from the germline V gene are SGHRS and YFSETQ. Trimming at V came to 4 bases and at J to 1 base, leaving 7 bases not matched to a gene. The CDR3 is 15 amino acids. CDR3 nucleotides: TGCGCCAGCAGCCTCTGGTCAGGGGGGAACACTGAAGCTTTCTTT. Its protein product is CASSLWSGGNTEAFF.